This is a list of T cell receptor beta chains from one sample in a study of blood T cell repertoires in COVID-19. Profiled with immunoSEQ multiplex PCR; TCRdb holds only in-frame clones, not every one. Among approximately 270,000 clones listed, about 89% were seen once. The sequenced sample was peripheral blood. The receptor source for this set is a man aged 40-50 years with active or convalescent COVID-19. Both conserved end residues are part of each CDR3. D genes are given only for firm matches. Clone size is stated in some rows and not others, as once, few, many or a class when expanded.

d_gene	v_gene	abundance	j_gene	CDR3aa	CDR3nt
NA	TRBV28	NA	TRBJ1-1	CASSSMNTEAFF	TGTGCCAGCAGTTCAATGAACACTGAAGCTTTCTTT
NA	TRBV5-1	NA	TRBJ1-1	CASSLAGSGTEAFF	TGCGCCAGCAGCTTGGCAGGGTCGGGCACTGAAGCTTTCTTT
NA	TRBV5-6	NA	TRBJ2-7	CASSSYRVGSYEQYF	TGTGCCAGCAGCAGCTACAGGGTAGGGTCCTACGAGCAGTACTTC
NA	TRBV5-6	few	TRBJ2-2	CASSLGGAGELFF	TGTGCCAGCAGCTTGGGGGGAGCCGGGGAGCTGTTTTTT
TRBD2	TRBV10-1	NA	TRBJ2-1	CASSEVLGGYNEQFF	TGCGCCAGCAGTGAAGTCCTCGGGGGGTACAATGAGCAGTTCTTC
NA	TRBV9	NA	TRBJ1-2	CASSGREDNYGYTF	TGTGCCAGCAGCGGCAGGGAAGACAACTATGGCTACACCTTC
NA	TRBV7-8	NA	TRBJ1-5	CASSLRNGLDQPQHF	TGTGCCAGCAGCTTACGGAATGGTCTAGATCAGCCCCAGCATTTT
NA	TRBV27	NA	TRBJ2-2	CASSPRVGELFF	TGTGCCAGCAGTCCCCGGGTCGGGGAGCTGTTTTTT
NA	TRBV30	NA	TRBJ1-3	CAWSGTAGTGRSIYF	TGTGCCTGGAGTGGGACAGCTGGAACGGGAAGGAGCATATATTTT
NA	TRBV19	NA	TRBJ1-5	CASSASGNQPQHF	TGTGCCAGTAGTGCCTCGGGGAATCAGCCCCAGCATTTT
NA	TRBV18	NA	TRBJ1-4	CASSLRQATNEKLFF	TGTGCCAGCTCACTGCGACAGGCAACTAATGAAAAACTGTTTTTT
TRBD2	TRBV24-1	NA	TRBJ2-3	CATSGGLAGGPLSTDTQYF	TGTGCCACCAGTGGCGGACTAGCGGGAGGCCCACTAAGCACAGATACGCAGTATTTT
TRBD1	TRBV5-1	NA	TRBJ1-2	CASRSEQGAAGYTF	TGCGCCAGCAGGTCAGAACAGGGGGCGGCTGGCTACACCTTC
NA	TRBV14	once	TRBJ2-4	CASNRGGGNIQYF	TGTGCCAGCAACCGGGGAGGGGGGAACATTCAGTACTTC
NA	TRBV7-6	NA	TRBJ2-1	CASSLAHVATYNEQFF	TGTGCCAGCAGCTTAGCGCATGTGGCAACCTACAATGAGCAGTTCTTC
NA	TRBV10-3	NA	TRBJ2-7	CAITDTNYEQYF	TGTGCCATCACGGACACTAACTACGAGCAGTACTTC
NA	TRBV11-1	NA	TRBJ1-2	CASSSNRVFSGYTF	TGTGCCAGCAGCTCTAACAGGGTGTTTTCTGGCTACACCTTC
TRBD2	TRBV29-1	once	TRBJ2-1	CSVKRGDYNEQFF	TGCAGCGTAAAGCGGGGGGACTACAATGAGCAGTTCTTC
NA	TRBV9	NA	TRBJ2-7	CASSVGRASYEQYF	TGTGCCAGCAGCGTAGGGCGGGCAAGCTACGAGCAGTACTTC
NA	TRBV4-1	NA	TRBJ1-2	CASSQESSNYGYTF	TGCGCCAGCAGCCAAGAATCATCAAACTATGGCTACACCTTC
NA	TRBV5-1	once	TRBJ2-3	CASSLENRRFNTDTQYF	TGCGCCAGCAGCTTGGAGAACAGGCGATTCAACACAGATACGCAGTATTTT
NA	TRBV29-1	NA	TRBJ2-7	CSVAGVYEQYF	TGCAGCGTCGCCGGGGTATACGAGCAGTACTTC
TRBD1	TRBV19	NA	TRBJ1-3	CASKNPGTGAGNTIYF	TGTGCCAGTAAAAACCCTGGGACAGGGGCTGGAAACACCATATATTTT
TRBD2	TRBV24-1	NA	TRBJ2-2	CAARGDTGELFF	TGTGCCGCCCGGGGGGACACCGGGGAGCTGTTTTTT
NA	TRBV27	NA	TRBJ2-3	CATPCPGTDTQYF	TGTGCCACCCCCTGTCCGGGCACAGATACGCAGTATTTT
NA	TRBV29-1	few	TRBJ2-7	CSGATGSYEQYF	TGCAGCGGAGCTACAGGCTCCTACGAGCAGTACTTC
NA	TRBV24-1	NA	TRBJ1-2	CATSDRTRVYGYTF	TGTGCCACCAGTGATCGGACGAGGGTCTATGGCTACACCTTC
NA	TRBV27	NA	TRBJ2-3	CASSLELSTDTQYF	TGTGCCAGCAGTTTGGAGTTAAGCACAGATACGCAGTATTTT
TRBD1	TRBV4-1	NA	TRBJ2-7	CASSQDRRQGAYEQYF	TGCGCCAGCAGCCAAGATCGAAGGCAGGGGGCGTACGAGCAGTACTTC
TRBD2	TRBV29-1	NA	TRBJ2-7	CSGGLAGAEQYF	TGCAGCGGGGGACTAGCGGGAGCCGAGCAGTACTTC
TRBD1	TRBV6-5	NA	TRBJ1-1	CASSYRTGDTEAFF	TGTGCCAGCAGTTACCGGACAGGGGACACTGAAGCTTTCTTT
NA	TRBV7-9	NA	TRBJ1-5	CASSLGGGTQPQHF	TGTGCCAGCAGCTTAGGAGGGGGTACTCAGCCCCAGCATTTT
TRBD1	TRBV6-4	NA	TRBJ2-5	CASRMWDRAGETQYF	TGTGCCAGCAGGATGTGGGACAGGGCAGGGGAGACCCAGTACTTC
TRBD1	TRBV6-5	few	TRBJ1-4	CASSYSQGEKLFF	TGTGCCAGCAGTTACTCGCAGGGGGAGAAACTGTTTTTT
NA	TRBV19	NA	TRBJ1-2	CASSPLWRGQDNYGYTF	TGTGCCAGTAGTCCCCTGTGGCGAGGGCAGGACAACTATGGCTACACCTTC
TRBD2	TRBV9	NA	TRBJ2-7	CASSPRTSGAAYEQYF	TGTGCCAGCAGCCCGCGGACTAGCGGGGCAGCCTACGAGCAGTACTTC
NA	TRBV30	NA	TRBJ1-2	CAWSVQGNRANYGYTF	TGTGCCTGGAGTGTACAGGGTAACAGGGCCAACTATGGCTACACCTTC
NA	TRBV6-2/TRBV6-3	NA	TRBJ1-5	CASSYRGRGSNQPQHF	TGTGCCAGCAGTTACAGGGGGAGGGGTAGCAATCAGCCCCAGCATTTT
NA	TRBV9	NA	TRBJ2-3	CASSPLEGAGNTQYF	TGTGCCAGCAGCCCCCTAGAGGGAGCAGGTAATACGCAGTATTTT
NA	TRBV4-1	once	TRBJ2-4	CASSQDQAPTIQYF	TGCGCCAGCAGCCAAGATCAGGCACCTACCATTCAGTACTTC
NA	TRBV3-1/TRBV3-2	NA	TRBJ2-7	CASSQVPRVYEQYF	TGTGCCAGCAGCCAAGTCCCACGGGTCTACGAGCAGTACTTC
NA	TRBV19	NA	TRBJ2-3	CASSKGPYTDTQYF	TGTGCCAGTAGTAAGGGGCCCTACACAGATACGCAGTATTTT
TRBD2	TRBV4-2	NA	TRBJ2-1	CASSQEGAAGGWNEQFF	TGTGCCAGCAGCCAAGAGGGAGCAGCGGGAGGGTGGAATGAGCAGTTCTTC
NA	TRBV27	NA	TRBJ2-2	CASSLEAGHTGELFF	TGTGCCAGCAGTTTAGAAGCGGGTCACACCGGGGAGCTGTTTTTT
NA	TRBV7-6	NA	TRBJ1-1	CASSLYLRGDTEAFF	TGTGCCAGCAGCTTATACCTGCGGGGAGACACTGAAGCTTTCTTT
NA	TRBV6-1	once	TRBJ1-2	CASSEGYSYGYTF	TGTGCCAGCAGTGAAGGGTACTCCTATGGCTACACCTTC
NA	TRBV27	NA	TRBJ2-1	CASSLGTGSPYNEQFF	TGTGCCAGCAGTTTAGGTACAGGGTCCCCGTACAATGAGCAGTTCTTC
NA	TRBV19	once	TRBJ2-1	CASSIPLVTNEQFF	TGTGCCAGTAGTATACCACTCGTAACGAATGAGCAGTTCTTC
NA	TRBV29-1	NA	TRBJ2-1	CSVVLELNEQFF	TGCAGCGTTGTTCTTGAGCTCAATGAGCAGTTCTTC
NA	TRBV3-1/TRBV3-2	NA	TRBJ2-3	CASSQLRGATDTQYF	TGTGCCAGCAGCCAACTTCGGGGGGCCACAGATACGCAGTATTTT